These 25 T cell receptor beta chains were all obtained from the same sample, sequenced in a study of PD-1 blockade in classical Hodgkin lymphoma (dated by TCRdb to 2020 to 2021). Libraries were made using the immunoSEQ multiplex PCR assay. This immuneACCESS table, as held by TCRdb, lists in-frame sequences with V and J called but not all clones. Of the missing ones, under half trace to an unresolved V gene in checked studies; the others have no known cause. Present in this sample are about 85,000 clones, around nine tenths of which were seen just once. The biggest ten clones account for over 2.5% of the sample. Per the publication, the time point label means: cycle 2 day 1 (C2D1) of nivolumab. Every trial patient had relapsed after autologous stem cell transplantation, and cohorts A, B and C differed in prior brentuximab vedotin exposure. The material was peripheral blood mononuclear cells (PBMCs), obtained before the second cycle of nivolumab. The receptors here all came from a human donor with classical Hodgkin lymphoma.

This clone showed up just once. The chain uses TRBV30 and TRBJ2-6; weak D call: TRBD1 (5 bases). V dropped 3 bases and J dropped 4 bases, with 10 bases sitting between them. CDR1 and CDR2 from the germline V gene are GTSNPN and SVGIG (reference sequence). This CDR3 spans 14 amino acids. The CDR3 DNA is TGTGCCTGGAGCGACAGTTTGGGGGCCAACGTCCTGACTTTC. Its protein product is CAWSDSLGANVLTF.

The chain has TRBV25-1 and TRBJ2-1; TRBD2 matches 10 bases. V was clipped by 5 bases and J by 6 bases; unmatched bases: 10. The CDR3 consists of 16 residues. CDR1 MGHDK and CDR2 SYGVNS come from the germline V gene. DNA of the CDR3: TGTGCCAGCAGTCCGCTAGCGGGAGTAAAGTCCAATGAGCAGTTCTTC. Protein product: CASSPLAGVKSNEQFF.

The V gene is TRBV5-4, the J gene TRBJ2-5; possibly TRBD2 for D (6 bases). Germline loops: CDR1 SGHNT, CDR2 YYREEE (reference sequence). This CDR3 has 15 amino acids. Trimming pared 3 bases from V and 2 bases from J, leaving 14 bases between. This CDR3 is CASSSRLVNQETQYF. The DNA of the CDR3 is TGTGCCAGCAGCTCCCGACTAGTCAATCAAGAGACCCAGTACTTC.

The V and J genes are TRBV4-1 and TRBJ2-7; no clear D. V was cut by 0 bases and J by 6 bases, with 9 bases left in between. Per the germline V gene, CDR1 is MGHRA and CDR2 is YSYEKL. CDR3 length: 13 residues. The CDR3 nucleotides are TGCGCCAGCAGCCAAGATTTAGGCCCCGAGCAGTACTTC. This encodes CASSQDLGPEQYF.

The chain recombines TRBV5-6 with TRBJ2-7; the D gene is possibly TRBD1 (6 bases). Germline V lookup: CDR1 SGHDT, CDR2 YYEEEE. Trimming pared 3 bases from V and 2 bases from J, leaving 12 bases between. The CDR3 has 14 residues. The DNA of the CDR3 is TGTGCCAGCAGCTGGGGACACACCCCCTACGAGCAGTACTTC. Amino acid sequence: CASSWGHTPYEQYF. The full variable domain, its missing parts supplied by reference TRBV5-6 and TRBJ2-7, is DAGVTQSPTHLIKTRGQQVTLRCSPKSGHDTVSWYQQALGQGPQFIFQYYEEEERQRGNFPDRFSGHQFPNYSSELNVNALLLGDSALYLCASSWGHTPYEQYFGPGTRLTVT.

The V gene is TRBV11-2, the J gene TRBJ2-2; 7 nucleotides match TRBD1. J gave up 3 bases and V 5 bases, and 6 bases lay outside the gene matches. CDR3 size: 15 residues. Germline V gene data show CDR1 as SGHAT and CDR2 as FQNNGV. As DNA, the CDR3 is TGTGCCAGCAGCATTGCCGGGACAGACACCGGGGAGCTGTTTTTT. The encoded protein is CASSIAGTDTGELFF.

This rearrangement joins TRBV4-1 to TRBJ2-1, with 7 nucleotides matching TRBD1. The germline CDR1 and CDR2 sequences are MGHRA and YSYEKL. The V and J ends lost 2 bases and 6 bases, in that order; junction bases with no gene match: 10. The CDR3 loop spans 16 amino acids. The CDR3 nucleotides read TGCGCCAGCAGCCAATCTAGACAGGGAGATTTCAATGAGCAGTTCTTC. Translating it yields CASSQSRQGDFNEQFF.

The V gene is TRBV7-2, the J gene TRBJ1-2; D gene unclear. CDR3 length equals 14 residues. Germline V gene lookup returns CDR1 SGHTA and CDR2 FQGNSA. Trimming took off 3 bases at V and 6 bases at J, with 14 bases between the two ends. The CDR3 is CASSFPRIRDGYTF. The CDR3, as DNA: TGTGCCAGCAGCTTCCCCCGGATCCGTGATGGCTACACCTTC.

V and J are TRBV28 and TRBJ1-2, with 7 bases aligning to TRBD1. V dropped 3 bases and J dropped 4; count of bases not matched to a gene: 2. This CDR3 is 13 amino acids long. Germline CDR1 and CDR2: MDHEN and SYDVKM. The CDR3 reads CASSLGTAYGYTF. CDR3 coding DNA: TGTGCCAGCAGTTTGGGGACAGCCTATGGCTACACCTTC.

The chain uses TRBV29-1 and TRBJ2-7; possible D gene TRBD2, 5 bases. Germline V gives CDR1 SQVTM, CDR2 ANQGSEA. V shed 6 bases and J shed 2 bases, with 14 bases lying between them. CDR3 length: 13 residues. The CDR3 loop is CSVADGVAYEQYF. DNA for the CDR3: TGCAGCGTAGCAGACGGGGTTGCCTACGAGCAGTACTTC.

The chain couples TRBV5-1 to TRBJ2-1; D call uncertain. Trimming cost V 2 bases and J 6 bases, with 15 bases left between them. Germline V lookup: CDR1 SGHRS, CDR2 YFSETQ. The CDR3 length is 15 residues. CDR3 sequence (DNA): TGCGCCAGCAGCTTTAGACCACAGAATCTCAATGAGCAGTTCTTC. As protein: CASSFRPQNLNEQFF. The full variable domain, rest sourced from reference TRBV5-1 and TRBJ2-1, is KAGVTQTPRYLIKTRGQQVTLSCSPISGHRSVSWYQQTPGQGLQFLFEYFSETQRNKGNFPGRFSGRQFSNSRSEMNVSTLELGDSALYLCASSFRPQNLNEQFFGPGTRLTVL.

This sequence joins TRBV7-8 and TRBJ2-1; D is uncertain. The CDR3 contains 14 residues. Trimming removed 2 bases from V and 5 bases from J, with 10 bases in between. Germline values: CDR1 SGHVS, CDR2 FQNEAQ. The CDR3 protein is CASSLRRIDNEQFF. CDR3 DNA sequence: TGTGCCAGCAGCTTACGGCGGATTGACAATGAGCAGTTCTTC.

The chain carries TRBV30 and TRBJ2-5; TRBD2 might be the D (6 bases). There are 13 residues in the CDR3. Trimming cost V 0 bases and J 2 bases, with 7 bases left between them. Per germline, CDR1 GTSNPN and CDR2 SVGIG (reference sequence). The CDR3 DNA reads TGTGCCTGGAGTGTTGCGGGACAAGAGACCCAGTACTTC. It is translated as CAWSVAGQETQYF.

The V call is TRBV27, the J call TRBJ2-5, with 14 nucleotides matching TRBD2. Germline CDR1 reads MNHEY; CDR2 reads SMNVEV (reference sequence). The CDR3 runs 19 residues. Trimming took 5 bases from V and 2 from J; bases not matched to a gene: 13. The CDR3 region has the DNA TGTGCCAGCAGTCCCCCCCCCGGGACTAGCGGGAGTTGGCAAGAGACCCAGTACTTC. Protein: CASSPPPGTSGSWQETQYF.

The rearrangement joins TRBV18 to TRBJ1-1, with TRBD1 matching 9 bases. Germline CDR1 KGHSH, CDR2 LQKENI. V dropped 1 base and J dropped 6; count of bases not matched to a gene: 6. The CDR3 has 15 amino acids. CDR3 nucleotide sequence: TGTGCCAGCTCACCACGGGGACAGGGATCCTCTGAAGCTTTCTTT. Protein sequence: CASSPRGQGSSEAFF.

The chain recombines TRBV11-2 with TRBJ2-5, with TRBD2 matching over 13 bases. Looked up from germline, CDR1 is SGHAT and CDR2 is FQNNGV. This CDR3 region has 15 residues. Trimming cost V 5 bases and J 4 bases; bases outside gene matches: 4. The CDR3, as DNA: TGTGCCAGCAGCCGTGGACTAGCGGGAGTAGAGACCCAGTACTTC. Encoded protein: CASSRGLAGVETQYF.

The chain joins TRBV28 to TRBJ2-5; 7 bases fit TRBD2. The CDR3 consists of 17 residues. Germline assignment: CDR1 MDHEN and CDR2 SYDVKM. V was clipped by 2 bases and J by 4 bases; unmatched bases: 13. Written as DNA, the CDR3 is TGTGCCAGCAGTTTAACCGTACCGGGAGGAGGAGGAGAGACCCAGTACTTC. Its translation: CASSLTVPGGGGETQYF.

The chain uses TRBV7-8 and TRBJ1-5; a possible D gene is TRBD1 (5 bases). Germline assignment: CDR1 SGHVS and CDR2 FQNEAQ. The V gene lost 3 bases and the J gene lost 3 bases, with 12 bases spanning the gap. This CDR3 spans 15 amino acids. The CDR3 bases are TGTGCCAGCAGCTTGATTGGGGGTATCAATCAGCCCCAGCATTTT. This translates into CASSLIGGINQPQHF.

This clone was detected once. The chain uses TRBV7-9 and TRBJ1-2, with no clear D. This CDR3 has 13 amino acids. CDR1 and CDR2 (germline): SEHNR, FQNEAQ (reference sequence). The V and J ends lost 2 bases and 2 bases respectively, with 6 bases between them. The chain's CDR3 is CASSLNGNYGYTF. The CDR3 DNA reads as TGTGCCAGCAGCTTAAATGGGAACTATGGCTACACCTTC.

The J gene is TRBJ1-1, the V gene TRBV7-8; perhaps TRBD1 as D (5 bases). CDR3 length: 18 residues. CDR1 is SGHVS and CDR2 is FQNEAQ in the germline V gene. The ends were cut back, 7 bases at V and 2 bases at J, with 26 bases in the middle. CDR3 nucleotide sequence: TGTGCCAGCAACTCAAGGCCCCGGGACTCCCAGGTAAACACTGAAGCTTTCTTT. Translation: CASNSRPRDSQVNTEAFF.

This chain joins TRBV9 and TRBJ1-2; D not certain. Germline CDR1 reads SGDLS; CDR2 reads YYNGEE. The CDR3 is 15 residues long. V gave up 4 bases and J gave up 1 base, with 14 bases separating them. CDR3 in DNA: TGTGCCAGCAGCCCCAACTGGCGAGGTAACTATGGCTACACCTTC. It yields the protein CASSPNWRGNYGYTF.

The rearrangement links TRBV9 to TRBJ2-7; 8 bases agree with TRBD1. Germline CDR1 reads SGDLS; CDR2 reads YYNGEE. With 0 bases clipped from V and 5 bases from J, the junction kept 10 bases outside the gene matches. CDR3 length equals 16 residues. CDR3 sequence: CASSVGAMTGVHEQYF. The CDR3 DNA is TGTGCCAGCAGCGTAGGAGCTATGACAGGGGTCCACGAGCAGTACTTC.

The CDR3 DNA follows: TGTGCCAGCAGGGAGGGACCTAGCACAGATACGCAGTATTTT. Its translation is CASREGPSTDTQYF. The V and J genes are TRBV28 and TRBJ2-3, with D possibly matching TRBD2 (6 bases). The CDR3 spans 14 residues. Germline CDR1 is MDHEN and CDR2 is SYDVKM. Trimming left V 6 bases short and J 0 bases short, with 10 bases between.

This chain uses TRBV2 with TRBJ2-1, with 11 bases aligning to TRBD2. The CDR3 extends over 15 amino acids. Germline-derived CDR1 and CDR2 are SNHLY and FYNNEI. V was clipped by 4 bases and J by 7 bases; unmatched bases: 6. The CDR3 DNA reads TGTGCCAGCAGTGTAGAGACTAGCGGGAAAAATGAGCAGTTCTTC. Translation: CASSVETSGKNEQFF.

This chain joins TRBV10-3 and TRBJ2-7; D unresolved. This CDR3 has 14 amino acids. V was clipped by 3 bases and J by 0 bases, with 9 bases between them. The germline gives CDR1 ENHRY, CDR2 SYGVKD. As DNA, the CDR3 is TGTGCCATCAGTGATGCCAGTAGCTCCTACGAGCAGTACTTC. Translated: CAISDASSSYEQYF.